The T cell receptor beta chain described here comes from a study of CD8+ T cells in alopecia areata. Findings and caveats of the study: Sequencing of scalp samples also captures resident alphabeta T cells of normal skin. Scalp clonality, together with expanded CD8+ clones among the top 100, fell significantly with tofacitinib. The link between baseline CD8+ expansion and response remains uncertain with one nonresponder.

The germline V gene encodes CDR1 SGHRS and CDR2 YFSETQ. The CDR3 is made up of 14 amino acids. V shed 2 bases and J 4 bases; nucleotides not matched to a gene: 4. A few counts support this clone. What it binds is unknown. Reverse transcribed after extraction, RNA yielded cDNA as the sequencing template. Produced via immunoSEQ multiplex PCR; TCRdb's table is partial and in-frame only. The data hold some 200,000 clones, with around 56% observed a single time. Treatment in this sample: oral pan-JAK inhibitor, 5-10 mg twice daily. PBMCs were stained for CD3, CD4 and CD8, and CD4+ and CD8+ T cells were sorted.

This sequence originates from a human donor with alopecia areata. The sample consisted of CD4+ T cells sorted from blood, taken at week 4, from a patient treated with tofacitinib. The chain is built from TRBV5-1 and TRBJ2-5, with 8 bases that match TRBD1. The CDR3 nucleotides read TGCGCCAGCAGCTTCCAGGGGGCTAGAGAGACCCAGTACTTC. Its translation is CASSFQGARETQYF.